The following is a T cell receptor beta chain sequence with its context. CDR3 size: 12 residues. Trimming removed 0 bases at V and 6 bases at J, with 6 bases between. Germline V CDR1 and CDR2: LGHNA, YNFKEQ. Template material for amplifying TCR beta CDR3 regions consisted of RNA transcripts. HTBI primers were employed in a first-round RT-PCR of the TCR CDR3. MiXCR was run by TCRdb on the multiplex PCR reads, yielding one entry per CDR3 protein. The sample lists around 530,000 distinct CDR3 sequences; more than 15% were seen once. This sample was included in a study of T cells in Graves' hyperthyroidism and ophthalmopathy.

The chain combines TRBV4-2 with TRBJ2-7; D remains ambiguous. The sequencing sample was made of blood. The sequence was obtained from a woman aged 18-29 years with Graves' ophthalmopathy. This CDR3 reads CASSQDYAEQYF. The CDR3, as DNA: TGTGCCAGCAGCCAAGATTATGCCGAGCAGTACTTC.